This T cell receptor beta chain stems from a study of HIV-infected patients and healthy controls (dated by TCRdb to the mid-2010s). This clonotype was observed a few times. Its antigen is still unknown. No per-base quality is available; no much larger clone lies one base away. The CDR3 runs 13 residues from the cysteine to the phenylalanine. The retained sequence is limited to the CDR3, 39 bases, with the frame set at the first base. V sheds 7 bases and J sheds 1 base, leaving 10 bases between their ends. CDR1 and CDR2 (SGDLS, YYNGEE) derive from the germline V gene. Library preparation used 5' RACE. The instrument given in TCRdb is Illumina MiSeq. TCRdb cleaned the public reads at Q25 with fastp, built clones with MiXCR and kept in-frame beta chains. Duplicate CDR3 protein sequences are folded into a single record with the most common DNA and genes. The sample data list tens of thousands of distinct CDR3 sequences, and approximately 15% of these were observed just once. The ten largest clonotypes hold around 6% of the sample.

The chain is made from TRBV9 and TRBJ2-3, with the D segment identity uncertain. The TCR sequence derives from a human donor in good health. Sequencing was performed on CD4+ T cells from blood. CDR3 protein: CASSRRGTDTQYF. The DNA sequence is TGTGCCAGCTCCCGCCGGGGCACAGATACGCAGTATTTT.